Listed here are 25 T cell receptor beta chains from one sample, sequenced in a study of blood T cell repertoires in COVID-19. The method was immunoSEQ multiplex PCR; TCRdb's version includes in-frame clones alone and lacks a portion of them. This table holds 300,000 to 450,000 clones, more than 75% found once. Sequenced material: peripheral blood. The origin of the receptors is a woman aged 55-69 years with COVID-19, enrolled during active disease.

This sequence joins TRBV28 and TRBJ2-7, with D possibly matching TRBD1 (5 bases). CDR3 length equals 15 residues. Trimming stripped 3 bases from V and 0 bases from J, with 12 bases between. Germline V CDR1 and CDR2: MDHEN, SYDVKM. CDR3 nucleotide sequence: TGTGCCAGCAGTTTCACGGACACGAGCTCCTACGAGCAGTACTTC. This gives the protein CASSFTDTSSYEQYF.

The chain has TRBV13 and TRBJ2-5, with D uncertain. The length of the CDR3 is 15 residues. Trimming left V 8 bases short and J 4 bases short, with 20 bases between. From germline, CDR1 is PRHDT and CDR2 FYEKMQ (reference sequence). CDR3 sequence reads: CASSTSSGPAETQYF. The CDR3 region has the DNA TGTGCCAGCTCGACCTCCAGTGGGCCTGCAGAGACCCAGTACTTC.

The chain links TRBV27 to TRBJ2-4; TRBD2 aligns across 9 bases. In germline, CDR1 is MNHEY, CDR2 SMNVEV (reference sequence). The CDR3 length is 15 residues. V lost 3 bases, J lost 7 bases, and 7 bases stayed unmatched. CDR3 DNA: TGTGCCAGCAGTTTCCAAGCGGGGGGCGGGAACATTCAGTACTTC. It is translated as CASSFQAGGGNIQYF.

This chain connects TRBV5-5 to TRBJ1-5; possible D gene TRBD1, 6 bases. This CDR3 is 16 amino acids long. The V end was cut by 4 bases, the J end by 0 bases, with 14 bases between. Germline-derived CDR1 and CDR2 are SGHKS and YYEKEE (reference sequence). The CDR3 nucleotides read TGTGCCAGCAGCGTTGGGGGGGCCTATAGCAATCAGCCCCAGCATTTT. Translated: CASSVGGAYSNQPQHF. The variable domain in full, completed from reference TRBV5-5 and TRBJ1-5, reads DAGVTQSPTHLIKTRGQQVTLRCSPISGHKSVSWYQQVLGQGPQFIFQYYEKEERGRGNFPDRFSARQFPNYSSELNVNALLLGDSALYLCASSVGGAYSNQPQHFGDGTRLSIL.

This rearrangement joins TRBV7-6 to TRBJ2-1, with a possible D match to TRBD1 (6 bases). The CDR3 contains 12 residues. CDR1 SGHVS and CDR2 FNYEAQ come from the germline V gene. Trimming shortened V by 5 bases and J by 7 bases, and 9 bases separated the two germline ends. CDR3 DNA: TGTGCCAGCAGCCAGGGGCAGAATGAGCAGTTCTTC. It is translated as CASSQGQNEQFF.

In DNA, the CDR3 is TGTGCCATATCAACTACAGGGTTCGCTGAAGCTTTCTTT. Protein: CAISTTGFAEAFF. V usage is TRBV10-3 and J usage is TRBJ1-1; D might be TRBD1 (6 bases). This CDR3 has 13 amino acids. V was shortened by 9 bases and J by 6 bases, with 17 bases between the two germline ends. Germline V gene sequence: CDR1 ENHRY, CDR2 SYGVKD.

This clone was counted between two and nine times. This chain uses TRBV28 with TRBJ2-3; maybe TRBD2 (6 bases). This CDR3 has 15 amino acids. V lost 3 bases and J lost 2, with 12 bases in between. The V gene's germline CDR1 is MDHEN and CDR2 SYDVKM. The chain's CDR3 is CASSLPGTSTDTQYF. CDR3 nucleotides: TGTGCCAGCAGTTTGCCGGGGACTTCCACAGATACGCAGTATTTT.

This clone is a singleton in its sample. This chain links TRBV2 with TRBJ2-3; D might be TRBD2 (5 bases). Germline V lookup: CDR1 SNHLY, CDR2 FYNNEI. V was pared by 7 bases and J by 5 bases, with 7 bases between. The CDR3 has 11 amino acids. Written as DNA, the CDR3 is TGTGCCAGCACCACTAGAGATACGCAGTATTTT. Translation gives CASTTRDTQYF. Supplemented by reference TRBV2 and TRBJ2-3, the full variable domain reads EPEVTQTPSHQVTQMGQEVILRCVPISNHLYFYWYRQILGQKVEFLVSFYNNEISEKSEIFDDQFSVERPDGSNFTLKIRSTKLEDSAMYFCASTTRDTQYFGPGTRLTVL.

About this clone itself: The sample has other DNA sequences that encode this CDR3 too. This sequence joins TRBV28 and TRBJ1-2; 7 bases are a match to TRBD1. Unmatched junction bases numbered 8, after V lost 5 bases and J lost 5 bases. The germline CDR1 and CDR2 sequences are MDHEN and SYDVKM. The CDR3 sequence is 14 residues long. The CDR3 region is CASSPWDRGYGYTF. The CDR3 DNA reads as TGTGCCAGCAGTCCATGGGACAGAGGGTATGGCTACACCTTC.

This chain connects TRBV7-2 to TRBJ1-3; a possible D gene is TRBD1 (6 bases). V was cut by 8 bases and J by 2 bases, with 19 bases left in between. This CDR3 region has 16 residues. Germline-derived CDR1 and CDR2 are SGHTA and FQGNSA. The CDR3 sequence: CASSLGAGAAGNTIYF. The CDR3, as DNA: TGTGCCAGCTCCCTGGGGGCAGGGGCCGCTGGAAACACCATATATTTT.

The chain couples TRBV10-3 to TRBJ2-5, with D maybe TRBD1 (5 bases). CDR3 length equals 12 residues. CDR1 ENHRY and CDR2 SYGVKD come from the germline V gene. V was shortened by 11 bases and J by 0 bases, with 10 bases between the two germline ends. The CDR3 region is CAAAGHQETQYF. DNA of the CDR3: TGTGCCGCGGCAGGGCACCAAGAGACCCAGTACTTC.

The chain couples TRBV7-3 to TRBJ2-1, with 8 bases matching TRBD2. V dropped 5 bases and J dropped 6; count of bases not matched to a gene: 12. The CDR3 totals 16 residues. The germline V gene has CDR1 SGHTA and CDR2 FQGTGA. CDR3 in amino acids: CASSPQSTGGANEQFF. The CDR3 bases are TGTGCCAGCAGCCCCCAAAGTACGGGGGGGGCCAATGAGCAGTTCTTC.

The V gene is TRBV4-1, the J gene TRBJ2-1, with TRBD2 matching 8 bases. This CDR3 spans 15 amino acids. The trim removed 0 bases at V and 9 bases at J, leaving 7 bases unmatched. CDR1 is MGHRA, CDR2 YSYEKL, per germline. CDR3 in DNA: TGCGCCAGCAGCCAAGAGCGGGGGGTCTTGTCTGAGCAGTTCTTC. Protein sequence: CASSQERGVLSEQFF.

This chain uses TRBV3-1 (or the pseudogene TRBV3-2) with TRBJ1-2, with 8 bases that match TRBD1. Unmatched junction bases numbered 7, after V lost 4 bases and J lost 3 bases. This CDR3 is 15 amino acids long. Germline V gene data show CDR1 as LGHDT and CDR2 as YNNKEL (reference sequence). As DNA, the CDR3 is TGTGCCAGCAGCCTAGAAAAGACAGGGGACTATGGCTACACCTTC. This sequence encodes CASSLEKTGDYGYTF.

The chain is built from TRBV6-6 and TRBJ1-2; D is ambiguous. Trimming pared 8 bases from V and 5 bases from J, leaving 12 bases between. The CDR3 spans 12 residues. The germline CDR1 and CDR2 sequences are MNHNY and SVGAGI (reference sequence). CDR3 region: CASSLNRYGYTF. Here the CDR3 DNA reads TGTGCCAGCTCCCTCAACAGATATGGCTACACCTTC.

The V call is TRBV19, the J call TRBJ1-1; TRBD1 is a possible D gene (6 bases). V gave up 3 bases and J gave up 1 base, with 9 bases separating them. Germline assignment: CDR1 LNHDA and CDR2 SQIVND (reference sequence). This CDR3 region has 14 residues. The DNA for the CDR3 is TGTGCCAGTAGTATCGGACAGTCGAACACTGAAGCTTTCTTT. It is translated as CASSIGQSNTEAFF.

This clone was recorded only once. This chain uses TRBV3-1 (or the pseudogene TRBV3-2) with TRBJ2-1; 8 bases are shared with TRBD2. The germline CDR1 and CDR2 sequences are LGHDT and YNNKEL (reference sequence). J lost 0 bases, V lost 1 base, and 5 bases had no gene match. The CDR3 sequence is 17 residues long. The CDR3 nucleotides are TGTGCCAGCAGCCAAGCGGGGACTAGTTTCTCCTACAATGAGCAGTTCTTC. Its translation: CASSQAGTSFSYNEQFF.

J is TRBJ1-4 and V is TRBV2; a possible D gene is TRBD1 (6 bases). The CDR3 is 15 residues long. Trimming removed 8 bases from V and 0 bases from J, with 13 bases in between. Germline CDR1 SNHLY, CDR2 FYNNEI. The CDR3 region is CASEGEGSTNEKLFF. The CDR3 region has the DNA TGTGCCAGCGAGGGGGAAGGGTCAACTAATGAAAAACTGTTTTTT.

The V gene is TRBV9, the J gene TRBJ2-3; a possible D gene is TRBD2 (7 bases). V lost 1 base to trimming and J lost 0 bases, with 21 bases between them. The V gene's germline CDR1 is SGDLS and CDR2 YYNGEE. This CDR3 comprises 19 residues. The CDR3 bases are TGTGCCAGCAGCGTACGCCTTGGGGGGGCGTTACCTAGCACAGATACGCAGTATTTT. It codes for CASSVRLGGALPSTDTQYF.

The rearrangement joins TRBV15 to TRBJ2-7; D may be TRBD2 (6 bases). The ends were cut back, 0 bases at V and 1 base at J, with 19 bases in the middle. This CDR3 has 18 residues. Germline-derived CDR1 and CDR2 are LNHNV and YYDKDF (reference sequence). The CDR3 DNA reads TGTGCCACCAGCAGAGATCCGCGGGGTGGGACCAAGTCCTACGAGCAGTACTTC. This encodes CATSRDPRGGTKSYEQYF.

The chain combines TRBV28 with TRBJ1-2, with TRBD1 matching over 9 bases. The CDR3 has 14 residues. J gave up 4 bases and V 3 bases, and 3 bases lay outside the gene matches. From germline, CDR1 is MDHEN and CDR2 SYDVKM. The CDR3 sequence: CASSFTGGSYGYTF. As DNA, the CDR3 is TGTGCCAGCAGTTTTACAGGGGGCAGCTATGGCTACACCTTC.

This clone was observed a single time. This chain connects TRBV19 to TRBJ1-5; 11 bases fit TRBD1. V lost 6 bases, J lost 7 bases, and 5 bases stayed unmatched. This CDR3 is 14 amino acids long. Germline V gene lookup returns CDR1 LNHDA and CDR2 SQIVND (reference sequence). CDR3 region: CASRMDRGPQPQHF. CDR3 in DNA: TGTGCCAGTAGGATGGACAGGGGGCCCCAGCCCCAGCATTTT.

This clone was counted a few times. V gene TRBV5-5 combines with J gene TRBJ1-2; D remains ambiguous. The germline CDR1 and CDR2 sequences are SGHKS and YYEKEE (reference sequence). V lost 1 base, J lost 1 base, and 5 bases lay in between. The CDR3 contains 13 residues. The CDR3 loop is CASSLTVNYGYTF. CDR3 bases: TGTGCCAGCAGCTTGACAGTTAACTATGGCTACACCTTC. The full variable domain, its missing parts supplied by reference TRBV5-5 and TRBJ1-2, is DAGVTQSPTHLIKTRGQQVTLRCSPISGHKSVSWYQQVLGQGPQFIFQYYEKEERGRGNFPDRFSARQFPNYSSELNVNALLLGDSALYLCASSLTVNYGYTFGSGTRLTVV.

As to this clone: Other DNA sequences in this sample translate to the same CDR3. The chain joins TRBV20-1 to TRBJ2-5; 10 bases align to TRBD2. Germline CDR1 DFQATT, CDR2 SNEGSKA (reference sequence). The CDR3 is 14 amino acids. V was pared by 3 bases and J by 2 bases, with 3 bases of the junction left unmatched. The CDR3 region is CSASTSGAQETQYF. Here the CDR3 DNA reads TGCAGTGCTAGTACTAGCGGGGCACAAGAGACCCAGTACTTC.

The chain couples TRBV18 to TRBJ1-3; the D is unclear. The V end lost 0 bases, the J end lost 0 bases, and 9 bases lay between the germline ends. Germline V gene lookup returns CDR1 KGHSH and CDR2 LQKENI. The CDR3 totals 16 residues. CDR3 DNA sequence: TGTGCCAGCTCACCACCGTCACTCCGCTCTGGAAACACCATATATTTT. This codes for CASSPPSLRSGNTIYF.